Below, one TCR beta chain is given with its context. The antigen is not known. This specimen belongs to a study of shared clonotypes between healthy human individuals. Cells designated naive CD8 were CD45RO-negative and were positively selected for CCR7, with terminally differentiated effector memory CD45RA+ cells excluded. The repertoire was sequenced with immunoSEQ multiplex PCR; TCRdb's copy has only in-frame clones and lacks some. The table lists hundreds of thousands of clones, around 96% of them singletons. General study results and limits: When compared with the clonotypes that were shared by all four sorted-subset donors, the non-shared clonotypes turned out to have lower generation probabilities.

This receptor was taken from a woman younger than 45 in good health. Specimen: naive CD8+ T cells sorted from blood.

Here the CDR3 reads CASSPGTDTQYF. The CDR3 nucleotides are TGTGCCAGCTCACCTGGCACAGATACGCAGTATTTT. This rearrangement joins TRBV18 to TRBJ2-3, with unresolved D. Trimming took 3 bases from V and 1 from J, leaving 2 bases between them. Per germline, CDR1 KGHSH and CDR2 LQKENI. The CDR3 totals 12 residues.